Below, 18 T cell receptor beta chains from the same sample are listed, as sequenced in a study of cytotoxic CD8 clonotypes in ibrutinib-treated CLL. Libraries were prepared by immunoSEQ multiplex PCR; TCRdb keeps only in-frame clonotypes and omits some of them. This repertoire shows tens of thousands of clones, 49% found once; its top ten account for approximately 20%. The sample consisted of PBMCs, taken before ibrutinib treatment. The origin of the receptors is a human donor with chronic lymphocytic leukemia.

This chain connects TRBV4-2 to TRBJ2-3; no clear D gene. The CDR3 runs to 15 residues. CDR1 LGHNA and CDR2 YNFKEQ come from the germline V gene. Trimming cost V 1 base and J 0 bases, with 8 bases left between them. Written as DNA, the CDR3 is TGTGCCAGCAGCCAAGTGTGGGGTAGCACAGATACGCAGTATTTT. It specifies CASSQVWGSTDTQYF.

This clone was detected ten times or more. The gene calls are TRBV6-5 and TRBJ1-2; D possibly corresponds to TRBD1 (5 bases). Germline lookup yields CDR1 MNHEY and CDR2 SVGAGI. The CDR3 totals 14 residues. Trimming cost V 5 bases and J 5 bases, with 15 bases left between them. CDR3 nucleotides: TGTGCCAGCAGTATCTCATACGGGGGGTATGGCTACACCTTC. This encodes CASSISYGGYGYTF.

The rearrangement uses TRBV1 and TRBJ2-7; the D call in the table, TRBD2, was not verified against the DNA. TRBV1 is a known pseudogene. CDR3 length: 15 amino acids. CDR3 nucleotide sequence: TGCACCAGCAGCCAAGAAAATGAGCCGTACTACGAGCAGTACTTC. It encodes CTSSQENEPYYEQYF.

This clone is labeled medium-sized. This sequence joins TRBV4-1 and TRBJ1-5; D not resolved. This CDR3 has 14 amino acids. Germline lookup yields CDR1 MGHRA and CDR2 YSYEKL. The V and J ends lost 0 bases and 10 bases respectively, with 13 bases between them. In DNA form, the CDR3 reads TGCGCCAGCAGCCAAGAAGGGTCATTCGAACCCCAGCATTTT. Its protein is CASSQEGSFEPQHF.

This chain uses TRBV4-1 with TRBJ2-7; 10 nucleotides line up with TRBD1. Germline V gene sequence: CDR1 MGHRA, CDR2 YSYEKL. V trimming: 0 bases; J trimming: 5 bases; junction bases outside the gene matches: 7. The CDR3 has 16 residues. The DNA for the CDR3 is TGCGCCAGCAGCCAAGATGTGGGACAGGGGTGGAACGAGCAGTACTTC. Encoded protein: CASSQDVGQGWNEQYF.

The chain employs TRBV19 and TRBJ2-1; TRBD1 might be the D (6 bases). V was clipped by 3 bases and J by 8 bases, with 14 bases between them. CDR3 length: 14 amino acids. In germline, CDR1 is LNHDA, CDR2 SQIVND (reference sequence). This chain's CDR3 is CASSMRQGPHEQFF. CDR3 nucleotides: TGTGCCAGTAGTATGCGCCAGGGGCCCCATGAGCAGTTCTTC.

The V and J genes are TRBV5-1 and TRBJ2-2, with 9 bases lining up with TRBD1. Germline V gives CDR1 SGHRS, CDR2 YFSETQ. The CDR3 is made up of 15 amino acids. The trim removed 4 bases at V and 4 bases at J, leaving 5 bases unmatched. Written as DNA, the CDR3 is TGCGCCAGCAGCATACAGGGGGCGGTCACCGGGGAGCTGTTTTTT. Its translation: CASSIQGAVTGELFF.

The J gene is TRBJ1-2, the V gene TRBV7-8, with no clear D. CDR1 SGHVS and CDR2 FQNEAQ come from the germline V gene. Deletions cut 2 bases from V and 2 bases from J, with 9 bases between. The CDR3 covers 14 residues. The CDR3, as DNA: TGTGCCAGCAGCTTACTGGCGGGGAACTATGGCTACACCTTC. Protein product: CASSLLAGNYGYTF. The full variable domain, rest sourced from reference TRBV7-8 and TRBJ1-2, is GAGVSQSPRYKVAKRGQDVALRCDPISGHVSLFWYQQALGQGPEFLTYFQNEAQLDKSGLPSDRFFAERPEGSVSTLKIQRTQQEDSAVYLCASSLLAGNYGYTFGSGTRLTVV.

The rearrangement joins TRBV18 to TRBJ2-6; D is unclear. This CDR3 region has 17 residues. V shed 1 base and J shed 0 bases, with 10 bases lying between them. CDR1 KGHSH and CDR2 LQKENI come from the germline V gene. The CDR3 region is CASSPRQVPSGANVLTF. CDR3 coding DNA: TGTGCCAGCTCACCACGGCAGGTTCCCTCTGGGGCCAACGTCCTGACTTTC. The variable domain in full, with the rest retrieved from reference TRBV18 and TRBJ2-6, is NAGVMQNPRHLVRRRGQEARLRCSPMKGHSHVYWYRQLPEEGLKFMVYLQKENIIDESGMPKERFSAEFPKEGPSILRIQQVVRGDSAAYFCASSPRQVPSGANVLTFGAGSRLTVL.

The CDR3: CASGLVLTGGKETQYF. The CDR3 nucleotides are TGTGCTAGTGGTTTGGTATTAACAGGGGGCAAAGAGACCCAGTACTTC. The V and J genes are TRBV12-5 and TRBJ2-5; TRBD1 matches 9 bases. J gave up 3 bases and V 0 bases, and 5 bases lay outside the gene matches. In germline, CDR1 is LGHNT, CDR2 FRNRAP. This CDR3 contains 16 residues.

V is TRBV5-1 and J is TRBJ2-1; TRBD2 matches 13 bases. The ends lost 4 bases at V and 7 bases at J; junction bases unmatched: 8. From germline, CDR1 is SGHRS and CDR2 YFSETQ. The CDR3 spans 16 residues. CDR3 residues: CASSATSGGAMNEQFF. For the CDR3, the DNA is TGCGCCAGCAGCGCTACTAGCGGGGGGGCAATGAATGAGCAGTTCTTC.

The rearrangement uses TRBV6-1 and TRBJ1-3; D is unresolved. The CDR3 is 12 residues long. Trimming removed 6 bases at V and 9 bases at J, with 12 bases between. Per germline, CDR1 MNHNS and CDR2 SASEGT. The CDR3 region is CASRTAGSTIYF. Written as DNA, the CDR3 is TGTGCCAGCAGAACCGCGGGGAGCACCATATATTTT.

This sequence joins TRBV6-5 and TRBJ2-5, with D maybe TRBD2 (6 bases). V lost 6 bases and J 2 bases, leaving 16 bases between the germline ends. CDR1 is MNHEY, CDR2 SVGAGI, per germline. This CDR3 has 15 amino acids. DNA for the CDR3: TGTGCCAGCAGCCGAGGACTACAACGACAAGAGACCCAGTACTTC. Its protein is CASSRGLQRQETQYF.

This clone was found a few times. The V gene is TRBV19, the J gene TRBJ2-7; D gene uncertain. From germline, CDR1 is LNHDA and CDR2 SQIVND (reference sequence). Trimming took 0 bases from V and 4 from J, leaving 10 bases between them. This CDR3 has 14 residues. The CDR3 DNA follows: TGTGCCAGTAGTATAGAAGAAACAGCATACGAGCAGTACTTC. It specifies CASSIEETAYEQYF.

The V and J genes are TRBV20-1 and TRBJ2-7, with TRBD2 matching over 9 bases. The CDR3 has 11 residues. Germline V gives CDR1 DFQATT, CDR2 SNEGSKA (reference sequence). The CDR3 loop is CSGGGAYEQYF. The DNA of the CDR3 is TGCAGCGGCGGGGGGGCGTACGAGCAGTACTTC.

J is TRBJ1-3 and V is TRBV5-6; possible D gene TRBD1, 5 bases. The CDR3 is 13 residues long. Trimming removed 2 bases from V and 7 bases from J, with 10 bases in between. Germline lookup yields CDR1 SGHDT and CDR2 YYEEEE. The CDR3 region is CASSFGRVNTIYF. In DNA, the CDR3 is TGTGCCAGCAGCTTCGGCAGGGTCAACACCATATATTTT.

The chain carries TRBV2 and TRBJ1-5; the match to TRBD1 covers 9 bases. The V gene's germline CDR1 is SNHLY and CDR2 FYNNEI. The CDR3 runs 17 residues. V was clipped by 5 bases and J by 0 bases; unmatched bases: 8. CDR3 region: CASSRDRVTNSNQPQHF. As DNA, the CDR3 is TGTGCCAGCAGTCGGGACAGGGTAACTAATAGCAATCAGCCCCAGCATTTT.

This rearrangement joins TRBV14 to TRBJ2-1; perhaps D is TRBD1 or TRBD2 (5 bases each). Trimming took off 6 bases at V and 2 bases at J, with 17 bases between the two ends. This CDR3 contains 16 residues. In germline, CDR1 is SGHDN, CDR2 FVKESK. The chain's CDR3 is CASSRRQGATYNEQFF. CDR3 nucleotide sequence: TGTGCCAGCAGTAGGCGGCAGGGAGCCACCTACAATGAGCAGTTCTTC.